This T cell receptor beta chain originates from a study of metastatic and nonmetastatic thyroid tumors. This clone was recorded at least ten times. Its target is not known. TCRdb re-called clones from the PCR reads using MiXCR. The table records approximately 31,000 clones, approximately 20% of them present only once. Ahead of thyroid surgery, no patient had received treatment of any kind. Trimming took off 0 bases at V and 4 bases at J, with 9 bases between the two ends. Germline assignment: CDR1 GTSNPN and CDR2 SVGIG (reference sequence). The CDR3 is 13 residues long. Study-level findings and limits: Across blood and tumor, TCR beta diversity in malignant thyroid tumors was reportedly significantly higher than in benign nodules.

Sequenced sample: blood. This TCR was sampled from a female donor with papillary thyroid cancer or a benign thyroid nodule (not recorded which). Some clones in this sample may be carry-over from other donors' samples. The chain joins TRBV30 to TRBJ2-5, with D unclear. CDR3 region: CAWSVPGGETQYF. CDR3 nucleotides: TGTGCCTGGAGTGTACCGGGTGGAGAGACCCAGTACTTC.